What follows are 15 T cell receptor beta chains derived from one specimen sequenced in a study of shared clonotypes between healthy human individuals. Profiling relied on immunoSEQ multiplex PCR, and the TCRdb table lists in-frame clones only, not all of them. Here the sample spans about 2 million clones, 85% to 95% being singletons. Material for sequencing was naive CD4+ T cells sorted from blood. Subset defined: CD45RA+ positively selected. These TCRs come from a man aged 18 to 29 in good health.

The J gene is TRBJ2-7, the V gene TRBV9, with a possible D match to TRBD1 (7 bases). With 3 bases removed from V and 3 bases from J, the gap between germline ends came to 13 bases. CDR1 SGDLS and CDR2 YYNGEE come from the germline V gene. The CDR3 contains 14 residues. The CDR3 loop is CASSATGEVYEQYF. As DNA, the CDR3 is TGTGCCAGCAGCGCAACAGGGGAGGTCTACGAGCAGTACTTC.

This chain joins TRBV4-1 and TRBJ1-2; D is possibly TRBD1 (5 bases). CDR3 length: 16 amino acids. The ends were cut back, 0 bases at V and 2 bases at J, with 13 bases in the middle. Germline V CDR1 and CDR2: MGHRA, YSYEKL. CDR3: CASSQDIQARNYGYTF. The CDR3 bases are TGCGCCAGCAGCCAAGATATACAGGCAAGAAACTATGGCTACACCTTC.

The V gene is TRBV5-4, the J gene TRBJ2-2; 8 bases are shared with TRBD1. Per germline, CDR1 SGHNT and CDR2 YYREEE (reference sequence). V gave up 4 bases and J gave up 4 bases; unmatched junction bases: 6. The CDR3 runs 15 residues. CDR3 coding DNA: TGTGCCAGCAGCCTACAGGGGGACGCCACCGGGGAGCTGTTTTTT. Residues: CASSLQGDATGELFF.

This clone was found a few times. Distinct nucleotide sequences in the sample also encode this CDR3. The chain has TRBV30 and TRBJ1-2; D is unresolved. This CDR3 region has 12 residues. Trimming took off 3 bases at V and 2 bases at J, with 7 bases between the two ends. Germline V CDR1 and CDR2: GTSNPN, SVGIG (reference sequence). The CDR3 DNA is TGTGCCTGGAGCGGGAGGAACTATGGCTACACCTTC. This codes for CAWSGRNYGYTF. The variable domain in full, with the rest retrieved from reference TRBV30 and TRBJ1-2, is SQTIHQWPATLVQPVGSPLSLECTVEGTSNPNLYWYRQAAGRGLQLLFYSVGIGQISSEVPQNLSASRPQDRQFILSSKKLLLSDSGFYLCAWSGRNYGYTFGSGTRLTVV.

The rearrangement links TRBV7-8 to TRBJ1-5; D gene uncertain. The germline CDR1 and CDR2 sequences are SGHVS and FQNEAQ. This CDR3 has 12 residues. Trimming took 5 bases from V and 7 from J, leaving 9 bases between them. The CDR3 here is CASSIGSQPQHF. CDR3 sequence (DNA): TGTGCCAGCAGCATAGGTAGCCAGCCCCAGCATTTT.

The chain employs TRBV30 and TRBJ2-3; D perhaps matches TRBD1 (6 bases). CDR1 and CDR2 from the germline V gene are GTSNPN and SVGIG (reference sequence). V shed 2 bases and J shed 0 bases, with 9 bases lying between them. CDR3 length: 14 amino acids. In nucleotides, the CDR3 is TGTGCCTGGAGTTCCAGGGGAAGCACAGATACGCAGTATTTT. Amino acids: CAWSSRGSTDTQYF.

The rearrangement links TRBV28 to TRBJ1-6; D might be TRBD1 (6 bases). Trimming removed 6 bases from V and 5 bases from J, with 29 bases in between. The CDR3 sequence is 20 residues long. Germline CDR1 MDHEN, CDR2 SYDVKM. CDR3 bases: TGTGCCAGCAGCCTAATTGGACAGCCCTTTACCTCCTACCATAATTCACCCCTCCACTTT. Its protein product is CASSLIGQPFTSYHNSPLHF.

This clone has only one observation. The rearrangement joins TRBV28 to TRBJ2-2; TRBD2 agrees at 9 bases. V trimming: 5 bases; J trimming: 1 base; junction bases outside the gene matches: 17. The germline CDR1 and CDR2 sequences are MDHEN and SYDVKM. This CDR3 comprises 20 residues. CDR3 region: CASSPLASGAYYRNTGELFF. CDR3 DNA sequence: TGTGCCAGCAGTCCCCTCGCTAGCGGGGCTTACTACAGGAACACCGGGGAGCTGTTTTTT.

The chain is built from TRBV6-4 and TRBJ1-6; TRBD1 matches at 10 bases. CDR3 length: 14 amino acids. With 4 bases clipped from V and 8 bases from J, the junction kept 2 bases outside the gene matches. Germline CDR1 and CDR2: MRHNA and SNTAGT. CDR3 region: CASSVGTGDSPLHF. The CDR3 bases are TGTGCCAGCAGTGTCGGGACAGGGGATTCACCCCTCCACTTT.

The chain carries TRBV2 and TRBJ2-1, with D possibly TRBD2 on 7 matching bases. Per the germline V gene, CDR1 is SNHLY and CDR2 is FYNNEI. The CDR3 runs to 12 residues. The germline V and J ends were trimmed by 9 bases and 8 bases, with 14 bases remaining between them. The CDR3 DNA follows: TGTGCCAGTGGAACGGGGGGCTATGAGCAGTTCTTC. This codes for CASGTGGYEQFF.

The rearrangement uses TRBV28 and TRBJ1-2; the D gene is possibly TRBD1 (6 bases). The V gene lost 5 bases and the J gene lost 1 base, with 14 bases spanning the gap. The CDR3 sequence is 15 residues long. The V gene's germline CDR1 is MDHEN and CDR2 SYDVKM. The CDR3 loop reads CASSPGTPHNYGYTF. DNA for the CDR3: TGTGCCAGCAGTCCCGGGACACCACATAACTATGGCTACACCTTC.

CDR3 in amino acids: CASSSDRISYNEQFF. The CDR3 region has the DNA TGCGCCAGCAGTTCCGACAGGATCTCCTACAATGAGCAGTTCTTC. This chain uses TRBV10-1 with TRBJ2-1, with a possible D match to TRBD1 (6 bases). Trimming removed 5 bases from V and 0 bases from J, with 11 bases in between. The germline gives CDR1 WNHNN, CDR2 SYGVQD (reference sequence). There are 15 residues in the CDR3.

This chain links TRBV28 with TRBJ1-1; 7 bases are a match to TRBD1. With 10 bases clipped from V and 0 bases from J, the junction kept 5 bases outside the gene matches. Germline CDR1 reads MDHEN; CDR2 reads SYDVKM. The CDR3 sequence is 13 residues long. The CDR3 is CATRGVMNTEAFF. CDR3 nucleotides: TGTGCCACCAGGGGGGTTATGAACACTGAAGCTTTCTTT.

The V call is TRBV2, the J call TRBJ2-5; D ambiguous. Germline-derived CDR1 and CDR2 are SNHLY and FYNNEI. V lost 5 bases and J lost 7, with 8 bases in between. This CDR3 region has 11 residues. The CDR3 spells CASSSTGTQYF. CDR3 in DNA: TGTGCCAGCAGTTCGACCGGGACCCAGTACTTC.

This chain connects TRBV29-1 to TRBJ2-3, with D perhaps matching TRBD1 or TRBD2 (5 bases each). Between the trimmed V and J ends, which lost 4 bases and 6 bases, there was a span of 8 bases. CDR1 and CDR2 (germline): SQVTM, ANQGSEA. The CDR3 length is 11 residues. CDR3 DNA sequence: TGCAGCGTTGGGGGGTTGGATACGCAGTATTTT. It yields the protein CSVGGLDTQYF.